The clone carrying this TCR beta chain was seen more than once but under ten times. From RNA transcripts, TCR beta CDR3 regions were amplified. In the first-round RT-PCR of the TCR CDR3, the HTBI primer set was used. TCRdb independently ran MiXCR on the multiplex PCR reads; one entry per CDR3 protein. The data hold hundreds of thousands of distinct CDR3 sequences, with over 12% observed a single time. The data were taken from a study of T cells in Graves' hyperthyroidism and ophthalmopathy. This CDR3 is built from 15 residues. Germline trimming cut 3 bases from V and 1 base from J; bases unmatched to any gene: 3. Germline lookup yields CDR1 WNHNN and CDR2 SYGVQD (reference sequence).

The chain recombines TRBV10-1 with TRBJ2-7; 10 bases map to TRBD2. This receptor was taken from a man in his late teens or twenties with Graves' ophthalmopathy. The sequenced sample was blood. CDR3 loop: CASSDRTSGSYEQYF. CDR3 bases: TGCGCCAGCAGTGATCGGACTAGCGGTTCCTACGAGCAGTACTTC.